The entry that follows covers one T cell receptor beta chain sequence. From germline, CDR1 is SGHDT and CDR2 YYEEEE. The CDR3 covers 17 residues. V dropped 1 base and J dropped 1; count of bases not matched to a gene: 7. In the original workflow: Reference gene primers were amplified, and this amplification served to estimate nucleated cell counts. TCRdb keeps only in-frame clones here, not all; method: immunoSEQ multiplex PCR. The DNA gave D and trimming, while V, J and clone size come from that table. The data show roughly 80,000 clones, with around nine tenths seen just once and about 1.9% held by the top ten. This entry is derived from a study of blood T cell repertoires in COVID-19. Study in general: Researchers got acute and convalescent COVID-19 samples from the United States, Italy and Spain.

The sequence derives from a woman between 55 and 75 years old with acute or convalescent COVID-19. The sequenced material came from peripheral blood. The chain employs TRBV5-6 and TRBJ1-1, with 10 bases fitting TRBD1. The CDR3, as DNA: TGTGCCAGCAGCTTGTTTGGGACAGGGGTCAAGAACACTGAAGCTTTCTTT. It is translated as CASSLFGTGVKNTEAFF.